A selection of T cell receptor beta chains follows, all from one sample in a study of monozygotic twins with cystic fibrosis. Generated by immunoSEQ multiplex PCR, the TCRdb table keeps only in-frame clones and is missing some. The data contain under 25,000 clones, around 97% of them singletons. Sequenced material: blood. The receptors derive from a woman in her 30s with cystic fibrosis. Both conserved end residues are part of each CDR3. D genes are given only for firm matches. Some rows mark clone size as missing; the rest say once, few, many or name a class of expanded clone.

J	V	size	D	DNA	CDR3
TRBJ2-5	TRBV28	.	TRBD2	TGTGCCAGCAGTTCCCCGACTAGCCGGGAGACCCAGTACTTC	CASSSPTSRETQYF
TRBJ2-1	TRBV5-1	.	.	TGCGCCAGCAGCTTGACTAGGGAAAGTGAGCAGTTCTTC	CASSLTRESEQFF
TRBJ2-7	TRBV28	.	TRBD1	TGTGCCAGCAGTTTAAGGGGGCTAACCTACGAGCAGTACTTC	CASSLRGLTYEQYF
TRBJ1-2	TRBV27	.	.	TGTGCCAGCAGTGCCGGACAGTTTGGTCCAGGTGGCTACACCTTC	CASSAGQFGPGGYTF
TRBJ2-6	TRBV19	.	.	TGTGCCAGTGGGCTCAGCTCTGGGGCCAACGTCCTGACTTTC	CASGLSSGANVLTF
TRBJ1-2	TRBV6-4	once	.	TGTGCCAGCAGTGAGGGGGCTAACTATGGCTACACCTTC	CASSEGANYGYTF
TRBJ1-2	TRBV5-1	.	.	TGCGCCAGCAGCTTGGAGGGACCCTTAAACTATGGCTACACCTTC	CASSLEGPLNYGYTF
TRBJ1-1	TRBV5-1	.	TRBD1	TGCGCCAGCAGCTCGGACAGGGGGCTGGTTGAAGCTTTCTTT	CASSSDRGLVEAFF
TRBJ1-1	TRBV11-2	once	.	TGTGCCAGTAAGAGGCCTCAAAACACTGAAGCTTTCTTT	CASKRPQNTEAFF
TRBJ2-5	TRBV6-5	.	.	TGTGCCAGCAGTCCCCTACAGGGGACCCAGTACTTC	CASSPLQGTQYF
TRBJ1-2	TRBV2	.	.	TGTGCCAGCAGTGAGCATCCAGGCGGAGGTCACCGCTACACCTTC	CASSEHPGGGHRYTF
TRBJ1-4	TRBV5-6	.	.	TGTGCCAGCAGCTTGGAGGGGCGACAGATGAGGGAAAAACTGTTTTTT	CASSLEGRQMREKLFF
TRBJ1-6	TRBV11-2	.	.	TGTGCCAGCAGCTTAGATTGGGGTGGTGGGACACCCCTCCACTTT	CASSLDWGGGTPLHF
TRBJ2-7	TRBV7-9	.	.	TGTGCCAGCAGCTTAGGGGGGCAAGAGCAGTACTTC	CASSLGGQEQYF
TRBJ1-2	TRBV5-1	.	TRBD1	TGCGCCAGCAGCGGGGACAGCAACTATGGCTACACCTTC	CASSGDSNYGYTF
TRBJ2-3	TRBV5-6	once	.	TGTGCCAGCAGCTGGCCTGGCACAGATACGCAGTATTTT	CASSWPGTDTQYF
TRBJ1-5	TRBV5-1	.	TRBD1	TGCGCCAGCAGCTTGGCTACAGGGGGGCATCAGCCCCAGCATTTT	CASSLATGGHQPQHF
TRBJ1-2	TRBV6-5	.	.	TGTGCCAGCAGCCCCGACAGGATTAAGGGGTATGGCTACACCTTC	CASSPDRIKGYGYTF
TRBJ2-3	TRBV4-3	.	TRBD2	TGCGCCAGCAGCCAAGATCAGGTCGGGGGGGGCACAGATACGCAGTATTTT	CASSQDQVGGGTDTQYF
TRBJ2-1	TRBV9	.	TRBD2	TGTGCCAGCAGCGTAGCGGGGGGTTCCTACAATGAGCAGTTCTTC	CASSVAGGSYNEQFF
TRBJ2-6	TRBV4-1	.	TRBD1	TGCGCCAGCAGCTCCTCTCCGGGACAGGGGCCCAATGGGGCCAACGTCCTGACTTTC	CASSSSPGQGPNGANVLTF
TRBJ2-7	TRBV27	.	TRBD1	TGTGCCAGCAGTCCGACCGGGACAGGGAATTCCGAGCAGTACTTC	CASSPTGTGNSEQYF
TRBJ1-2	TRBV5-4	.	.	TGTGCCAGCAGCTTGGGACTGGCTCGTTATGGCTACACCTTC	CASSLGLARYGYTF
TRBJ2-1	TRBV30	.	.	TGTGCCTGGAGCTTGGGGGCACAAGGTGAGCAGTTCTTC	CAWSLGAQGEQFF
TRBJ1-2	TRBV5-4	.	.	TGTGCCAGCAGCTTATGGGGCGCACCCCTATTTGGTCAAACCTATGGCTACACCTTC	CASSLWGAPLFGQTYGYTF
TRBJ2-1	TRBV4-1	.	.	TGCGCCAGCAGCCAAGCGGAGACAGCGGGTTGGGATGAGCAGTTCTTC	CASSQAETAGWDEQFF
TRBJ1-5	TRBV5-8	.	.	TGTGCCAGCAGCTTGGGGCAGGTTAGCAATCAGCCCCAGCATTTT	CASSLGQVSNQPQHF
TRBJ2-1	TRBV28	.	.	TGTGCCAGCGACCAGCCTCCTTACAATGAGCAGTTCTTC	CASDQPPYNEQFF
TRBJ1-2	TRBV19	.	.	TGTGCCAGTTCCCGCACAGGGAGAGACTATGGCTACACCTTC	CASSRTGRDYGYTF
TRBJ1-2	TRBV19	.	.	TGTGCCAGTACCGTATCGGGGGCCTACTATGGCTACACCTTC	CASTVSGAYYGYTF
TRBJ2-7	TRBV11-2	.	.	TGTGCCAGCAGCTTAGATAACCGCGAGCAGTACTTC	CASSLDNREQYF
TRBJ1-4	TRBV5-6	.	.	TGTGCCAGCAGCTTGGGTGCCGATTATGAAAAACTGTTTTTT	CASSLGADYEKLFF
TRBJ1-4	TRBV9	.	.	TGTGCCAGCAGCCTGACAGCAACTAATGAAAAACTGTTTTTT	CASSLTATNEKLFF
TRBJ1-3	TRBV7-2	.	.	TGTGCCAGCAGCTCAGTTTCGTCGATCTCTGGAAACACCATATATTTT	CASSSVSSISGNTIYF
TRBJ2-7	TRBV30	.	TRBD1	TGTGCCCTTAGGCCCGGACAGGGCATTCTCTACGAGCAGTACTTC	CALRPGQGILYEQYF
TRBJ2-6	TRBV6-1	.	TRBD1	TGTGCCAGCGAGGAACAGGGGGCTGGGGCCAACGTCCTGACTTTC	CASEEQGAGANVLTF
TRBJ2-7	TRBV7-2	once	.	TGTGCCAGCAGCTTAGCGGCAGGTAGCTCCTACGAGCAGTACTTC	CASSLAAGSSYEQYF
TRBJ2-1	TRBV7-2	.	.	TGTGCCAGCAGTCCGGCTAGCGCGACTTACAATGAGCAGTTCTTC	CASSPASATYNEQFF
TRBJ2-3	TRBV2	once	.	TGTGCCAGCAGGGATGGATGGCCTAGCACAGATACGCAGTATTTT	CASRDGWPSTDTQYF
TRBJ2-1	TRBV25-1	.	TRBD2	TGTGCCAGCAGTGATTTAGCGGGGGGATTTAGCTCCTACAATGAGCAGTTCTTC	CASSDLAGGFSSYNEQFF